Listed below are T cell receptor beta chains from one sample, sequenced in a study of control samples from healthy donors and cancer patients. Clones were sequenced by immunoSEQ multiplex PCR, and TCRdb holds only the in-frame ones, with some missing. Of over 150,000 clones in the sample, 95% to 96% were seen once. The source material was blood. These receptors were taken from a young woman in good health. Both conserved end residues are part of each CDR3. A D gene is named only where the DNA matches it firmly. Clone size is shown for a subset of rows, as once, few, many or a class of expanded clone.

v_call	j_call	d_call	clone_size	cdr3_nt	cdr3_aa
TRBV19	TRBJ1-5	NA	NA	TGTGCCAGTGATTCGGGGACGATTAGCAATCAGCCCCAGCATTTT	CASDSGTISNQPQHF
TRBV18	TRBJ2-1	NA	NA	TGTGCCAGCTCACGACACCCCGAGACTCGCTACAATGAGCAGTTCTTC	CASSRHPETRYNEQFF
TRBV3-1/TRBV3-2	TRBJ2-3	TRBD2	few	TGTGCCAGCAGCCGACTAGCGGGAGTTCAGGATACGCAGTATTTT	CASSRLAGVQDTQYF
TRBV7-6	TRBJ2-3	NA	NA	TGTGCCAGCAGCTTAAGGTCTGCTAGCGGCACAGATACGCAGTATTTT	CASSLRSASGTDTQYF
TRBV5-4	TRBJ2-1	NA	NA	TGTGCCGGTTCGGCCTCCAACTACAATGAGCAGTTCTTC	CAGSASNYNEQFF
TRBV18	TRBJ1-2	NA	NA	TGTGCCAGCTCACCCCAGGACAGTACGATCACCTTC	CASSPQDSTITF
TRBV14	TRBJ2-1	TRBD2	NA	TGTGCCAGCAGCCAAACCACTAGCGGGCGATACAATGAGCAGTTCTTC	CASSQTTSGRYNEQFF
TRBV6-6	TRBJ1-5	NA	NA	TGTGCCAGCAGTCTTCCGAATCAGCCCCAGCATTTT	CASSLPNQPQHF
TRBV12-3/TRBV12-4	TRBJ2-5	NA	NA	TGTGCCAGCAGCCTACTAGGAGGCACCCAGTACTTC	CASSLLGGTQYF
TRBV2	TRBJ1-3	TRBD1	NA	TGTGCCAGCAGTGGAGAGGGGGCGAGCGGAAACACCATATATTTT	CASSGEGASGNTIYF
TRBV5-4	TRBJ2-1	TRBD1	NA	TGTGCCAGCAGCTTCGAGACAGGGGGGTACAATGAGCAGTTCTTC	CASSFETGGYNEQFF
TRBV19	TRBJ2-5	TRBD2	NA	TGTGCCAGTAGTATCCTTGGACTAGCGCGAGGGCGAGAGACCCAGTACTTC	CASSILGLARGRETQYF
TRBV11-2	TRBJ2-2	NA	once	TGTGCCAGCAGCCCCCCGAGCTACACCGGGGAGCTGTTTTTT	CASSPPSYTGELFF
TRBV27	TRBJ2-7	TRBD1	NA	TGTGCCAGCAGTTCTCAGGGGGTGGACGAGCAGTACTTC	CASSSQGVDEQYF
TRBV5-6	TRBJ1-6	NA	NA	TGTGCCAGCAGCCCGACCCCGGCCGGGAATTCACCCCTCCACTTT	CASSPTPAGNSPLHF
TRBV5-4	TRBJ2-7	NA	NA	TGTGCCAGCAGCTTGGAGAGGGCCTACGAGCAGTACTTC	CASSLERAYEQYF
TRBV7-2	TRBJ1-5	NA	once	TGTGCCAGCAGCCCATCTACGACGGGGCCCCAGCCCCAGCATTTT	CASSPSTTGPQPQHF
TRBV6-5	TRBJ2-2	NA	NA	TGTGCCAGCAGTTACTCGATAGTGATCGGGGAGCTGTTTTTT	CASSYSIVIGELFF
TRBV5-1	TRBJ1-2	TRBD1	NA	TGCGCCAGCAGCCTAGGGGGGACAGGGAACTATGGCTACACCTTC	CASSLGGTGNYGYTF
TRBV7-2	TRBJ1-1	TRBD1	NA	TGTGCCAGCAGCTTAGGGGACAGGGCCAGGGCTGAAGCTTTCTTT	CASSLGDRARAEAFF
TRBV12-5	TRBJ2-5	NA	NA	TGTGCCTGTCCCCGTGTCCCGGCCAGGGAGACCCAGTACTTC	CACPRVPARETQYF
TRBV4-1	TRBJ2-1	TRBD2	NA	TGCGCCAGCAGCCAAGCGGGGGGTGGCTCCTACAATGAGCAGTTCTTC	CASSQAGGGSYNEQFF
TRBV2	TRBJ2-1	TRBD2	NA	TGTGCCAGCAGGGCTAGCGGGAGGATTGGTGAGCAGTTCTTC	CASRASGRIGEQFF
TRBV5-6	TRBJ2-1	NA	NA	TGTGCCAGCAGCTTGCCAGGGGTTAGCAATGAGCAGTTCTTC	CASSLPGVSNEQFF
TRBV27	TRBJ2-2	TRBD2	NA	TGTGCCAGCAGTTTATTCGCTAGCGGGAGGGCCGGCACCGGGGAGCTGTTTTTT	CASSLFASGRAGTGELFF
TRBV5-6	TRBJ1-2	NA	NA	TGTGCCAGCACCCAATTGGGACCATCTAATTATGGCTACACCTTC	CASTQLGPSNYGYTF